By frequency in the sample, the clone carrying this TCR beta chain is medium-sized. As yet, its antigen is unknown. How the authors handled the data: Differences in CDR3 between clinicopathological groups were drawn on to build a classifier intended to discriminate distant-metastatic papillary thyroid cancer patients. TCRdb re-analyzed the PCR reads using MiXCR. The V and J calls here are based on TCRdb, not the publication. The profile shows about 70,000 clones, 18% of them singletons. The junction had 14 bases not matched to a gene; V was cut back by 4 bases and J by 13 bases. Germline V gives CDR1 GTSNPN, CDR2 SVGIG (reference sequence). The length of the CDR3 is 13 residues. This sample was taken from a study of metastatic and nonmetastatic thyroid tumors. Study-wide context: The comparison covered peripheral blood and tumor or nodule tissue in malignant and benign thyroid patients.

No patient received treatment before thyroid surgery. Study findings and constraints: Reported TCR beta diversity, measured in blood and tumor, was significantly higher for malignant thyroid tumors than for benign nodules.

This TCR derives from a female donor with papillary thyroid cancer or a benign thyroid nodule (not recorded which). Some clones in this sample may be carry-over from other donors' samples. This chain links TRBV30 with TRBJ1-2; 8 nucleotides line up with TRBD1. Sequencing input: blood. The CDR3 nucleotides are TGTGCCTGGACCTTACATCGGACAGGGAGCCTCACCTTC. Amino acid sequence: CAWTLHRTGSLTF.